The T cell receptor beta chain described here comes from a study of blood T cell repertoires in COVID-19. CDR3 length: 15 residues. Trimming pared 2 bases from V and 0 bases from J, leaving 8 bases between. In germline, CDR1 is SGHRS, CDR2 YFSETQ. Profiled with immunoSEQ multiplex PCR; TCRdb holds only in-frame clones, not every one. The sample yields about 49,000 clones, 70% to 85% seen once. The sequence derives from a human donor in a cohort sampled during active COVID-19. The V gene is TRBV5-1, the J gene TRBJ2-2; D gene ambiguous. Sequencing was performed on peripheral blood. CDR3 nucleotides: TGCGCCAGCAGCTTCACAGCCTCGAACACCGGGGAGCTGTTTTTT. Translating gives CASSFTASNTGELFF.